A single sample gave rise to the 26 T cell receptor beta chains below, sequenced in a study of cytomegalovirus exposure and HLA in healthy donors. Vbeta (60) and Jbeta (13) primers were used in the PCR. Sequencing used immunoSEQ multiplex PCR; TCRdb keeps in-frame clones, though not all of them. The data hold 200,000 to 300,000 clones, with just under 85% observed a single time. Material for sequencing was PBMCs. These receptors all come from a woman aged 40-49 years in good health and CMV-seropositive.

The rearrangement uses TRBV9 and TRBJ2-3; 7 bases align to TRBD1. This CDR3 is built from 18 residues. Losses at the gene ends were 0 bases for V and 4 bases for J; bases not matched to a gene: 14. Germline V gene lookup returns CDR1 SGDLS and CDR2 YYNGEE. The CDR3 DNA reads TGTGCCAGCAGCGTAGCCCCTTCAACAGGGGCGTCCGCAGATACGCAGTATTTT. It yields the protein CASSVAPSTGASADTQYF.

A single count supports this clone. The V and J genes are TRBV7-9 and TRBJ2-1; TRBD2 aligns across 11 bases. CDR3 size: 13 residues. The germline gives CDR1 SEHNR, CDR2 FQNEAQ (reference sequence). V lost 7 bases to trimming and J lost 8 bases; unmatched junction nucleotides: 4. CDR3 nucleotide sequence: TGTGCCAGCATCAAACTAGCGGGAGATGAGCAGTTCTTC. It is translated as CASIKLAGDEQFF.

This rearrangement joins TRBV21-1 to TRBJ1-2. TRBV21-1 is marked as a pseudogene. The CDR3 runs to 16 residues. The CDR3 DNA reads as TGTGCCAGCAGCAGAGAGGCTTCTATAGCTAACTATGGCTACACCTTC. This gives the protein CASSREASIANYGYTF.

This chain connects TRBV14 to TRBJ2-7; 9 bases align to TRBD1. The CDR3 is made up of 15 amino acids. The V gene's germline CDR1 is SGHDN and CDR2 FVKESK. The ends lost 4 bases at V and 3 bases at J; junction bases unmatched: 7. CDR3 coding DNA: TGTGCCAGCAGCCCCACCGGGACAGGGAACTACGAGCAGTACTTC. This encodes CASSPTGTGNYEQYF.

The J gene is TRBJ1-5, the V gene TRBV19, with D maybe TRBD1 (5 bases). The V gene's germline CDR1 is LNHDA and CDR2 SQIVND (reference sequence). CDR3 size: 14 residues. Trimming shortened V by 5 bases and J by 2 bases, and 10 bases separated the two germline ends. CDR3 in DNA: TGTGCCAGTAGTGGGGGACTGGGCAATCAGCCCCAGCATTTT. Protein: CASSGGLGNQPQHF.

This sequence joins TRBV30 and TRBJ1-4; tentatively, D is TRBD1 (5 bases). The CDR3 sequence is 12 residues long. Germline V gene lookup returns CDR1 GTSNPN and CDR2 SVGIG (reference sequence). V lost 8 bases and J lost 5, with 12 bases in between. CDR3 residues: CAGGTENEKLFF. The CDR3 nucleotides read TGTGCCGGGGGGACGGAAAATGAAAAACTGTTTTTT. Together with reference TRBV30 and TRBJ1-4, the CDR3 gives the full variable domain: SQTIHQWPATLVQPVGSPLSLECTVEGTSNPNLYWYRQAAGRGLQLLFYSVGIGQISSEVPQNLSASRPQDRQFILSSKKLLLSDSGFYLCAGGTENEKLFFGSGTQLSVL.

The CDR3 DNA sequence: TGTGCCATCAGTGAGCGTGGTGCAGGGGGAAATTCACCCCTCCACTTT. Protein: CAISERGAGGNSPLHF. This sequence joins TRBV10-3 and TRBJ1-6; 7 positions match TRBD1. After removal of 2 bases from V and 7 bases from J, the junction contained 8 bases not matched to a gene. Germline values: CDR1 ENHRY, CDR2 SYGVKD. The CDR3 is 16 residues long.

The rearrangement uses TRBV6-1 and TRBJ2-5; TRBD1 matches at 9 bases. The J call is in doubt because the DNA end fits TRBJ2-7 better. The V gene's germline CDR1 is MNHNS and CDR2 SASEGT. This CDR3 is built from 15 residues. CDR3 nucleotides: TGTGCCAGCGGAATTACAGGGGGCACCGTCGACGAGCAGTACTTC. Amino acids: CASGITGGTVDEQYF.

The CDR3 nucleotides read TGTGCCAGCAGCCCACCGGCGGCCGTCTCTGGAAACACCATATATTTT. Protein: CASSPPAAVSGNTIYF. This sequence joins TRBV9 and TRBJ1-3; no reliable D call. In germline, CDR1 is SGDLS, CDR2 YYNGEE. V lost 4 bases, J lost 0 bases, and 14 bases lay in between. This CDR3 has 16 residues.

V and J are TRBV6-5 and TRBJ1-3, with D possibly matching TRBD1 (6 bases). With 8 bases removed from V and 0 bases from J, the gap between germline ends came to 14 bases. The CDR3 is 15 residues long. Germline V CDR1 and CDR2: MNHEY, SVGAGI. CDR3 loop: CASAVSGVSGNTIYF. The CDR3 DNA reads TGTGCCAGCGCCGTTTCAGGGGTCTCTGGAAACACCATATATTTT.

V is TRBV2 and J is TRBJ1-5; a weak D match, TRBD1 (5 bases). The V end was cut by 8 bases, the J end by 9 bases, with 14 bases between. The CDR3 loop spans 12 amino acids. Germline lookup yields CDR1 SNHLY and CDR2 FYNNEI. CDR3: CASLGIGAPQHF. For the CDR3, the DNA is TGTGCCAGCCTGGGTATTGGGGCGCCCCAGCATTTT.

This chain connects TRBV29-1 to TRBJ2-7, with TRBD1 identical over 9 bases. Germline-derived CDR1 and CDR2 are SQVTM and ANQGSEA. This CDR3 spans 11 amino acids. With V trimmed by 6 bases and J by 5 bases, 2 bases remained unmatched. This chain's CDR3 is CSVGTGNEQYF. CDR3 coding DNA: TGCAGCGTGGGGACAGGGAACGAGCAGTACTTC.

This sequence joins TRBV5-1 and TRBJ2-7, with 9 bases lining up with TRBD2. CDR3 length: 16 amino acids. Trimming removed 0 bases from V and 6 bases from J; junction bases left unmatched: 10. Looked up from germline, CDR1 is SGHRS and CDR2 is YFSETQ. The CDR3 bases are TGCGCCAGCAGCTTGGGAGTGGCTAGCGGGATATCCGAGCAGTACTTC. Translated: CASSLGVASGISEQYF.

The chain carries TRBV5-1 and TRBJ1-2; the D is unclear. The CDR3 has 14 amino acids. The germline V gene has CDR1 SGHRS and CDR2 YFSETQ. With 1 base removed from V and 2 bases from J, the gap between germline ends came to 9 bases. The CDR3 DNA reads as TGCGCCAGCAGCTTGAACGTCGGGAACTATGGCTACACCTTC. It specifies CASSLNVGNYGYTF.

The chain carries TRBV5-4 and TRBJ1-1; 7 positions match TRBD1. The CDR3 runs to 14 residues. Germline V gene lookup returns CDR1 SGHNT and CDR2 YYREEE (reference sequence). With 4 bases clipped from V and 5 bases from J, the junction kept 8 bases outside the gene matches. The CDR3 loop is CASSPSTGRTEAFF. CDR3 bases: TGTGCCAGCAGCCCGTCGACAGGGCGTACTGAAGCTTTCTTT.

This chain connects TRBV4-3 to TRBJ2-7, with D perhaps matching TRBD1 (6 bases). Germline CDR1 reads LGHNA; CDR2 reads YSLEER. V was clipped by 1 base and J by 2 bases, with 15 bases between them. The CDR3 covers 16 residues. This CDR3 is CASSQGWTGTTYEQYF. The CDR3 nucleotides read TGCGCCAGCAGCCAAGGTTGGACCGGGACAACCTACGAGCAGTACTTC.

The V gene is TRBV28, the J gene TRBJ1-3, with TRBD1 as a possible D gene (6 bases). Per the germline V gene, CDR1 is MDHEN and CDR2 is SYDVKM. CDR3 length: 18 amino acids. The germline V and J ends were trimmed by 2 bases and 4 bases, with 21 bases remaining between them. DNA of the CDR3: TGTGCCAGCAGTTTAGTCCAGGGGCTGCAACTTGGGGGAAACACCATATATTTT. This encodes CASSLVQGLQLGGNTIYF.

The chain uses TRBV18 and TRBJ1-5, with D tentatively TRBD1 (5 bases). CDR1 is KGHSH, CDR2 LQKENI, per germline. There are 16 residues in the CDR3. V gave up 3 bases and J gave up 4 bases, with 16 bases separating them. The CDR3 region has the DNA TGTGCCAGCTCACCCGGGGACGGAGGGTTTAATCAGCCCCAGCATTTT. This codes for CASSPGDGGFNQPQHF.

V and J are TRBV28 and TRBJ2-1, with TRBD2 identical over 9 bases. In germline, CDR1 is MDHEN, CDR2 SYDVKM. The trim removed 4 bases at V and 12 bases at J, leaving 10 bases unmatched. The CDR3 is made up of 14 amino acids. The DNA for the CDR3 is TGTGCCAGCAGTTCCGACCTCAGCGGGAGGTCGCAGTTCTTC. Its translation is CASSSDLSGRSQFF.

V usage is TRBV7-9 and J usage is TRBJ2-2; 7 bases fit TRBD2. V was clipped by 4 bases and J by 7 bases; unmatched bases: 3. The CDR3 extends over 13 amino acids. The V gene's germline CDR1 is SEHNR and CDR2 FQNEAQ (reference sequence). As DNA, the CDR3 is TGTGCCAGCAGCTCCGGGGGGTTCGGGGAGCTGTTTTTT. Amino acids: CASSSGGFGELFF.

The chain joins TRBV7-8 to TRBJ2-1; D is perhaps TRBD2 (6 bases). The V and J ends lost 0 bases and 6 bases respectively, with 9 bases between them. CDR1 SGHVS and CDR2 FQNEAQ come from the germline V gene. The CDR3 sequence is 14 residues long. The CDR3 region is CASSLAGGTNEQFF. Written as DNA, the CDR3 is TGTGCCAGCAGCTTAGCGGGGGGTACCAATGAGCAGTTCTTC.

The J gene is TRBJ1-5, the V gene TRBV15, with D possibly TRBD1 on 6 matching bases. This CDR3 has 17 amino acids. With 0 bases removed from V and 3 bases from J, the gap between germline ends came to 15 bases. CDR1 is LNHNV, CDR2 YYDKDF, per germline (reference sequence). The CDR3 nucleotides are TGTGCCACCAGCAGAGATGCAAGGGGGTCCTCCAATCAGCCCCAGCATTTT. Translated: CATSRDARGSSNQPQHF.

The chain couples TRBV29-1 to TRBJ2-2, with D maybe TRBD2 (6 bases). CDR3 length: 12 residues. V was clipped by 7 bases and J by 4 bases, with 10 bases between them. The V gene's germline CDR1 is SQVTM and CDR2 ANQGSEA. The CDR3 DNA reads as TGCAGCGCGGGAGAGCCCACCGGGGAGCTGTTTTTT. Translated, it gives CSAGEPTGELFF.

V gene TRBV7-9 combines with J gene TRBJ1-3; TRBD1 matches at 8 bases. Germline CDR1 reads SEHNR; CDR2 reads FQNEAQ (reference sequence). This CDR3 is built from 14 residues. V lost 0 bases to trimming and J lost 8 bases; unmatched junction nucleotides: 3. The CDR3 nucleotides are TGTGCCAGCAGCTTAGCGGGGACAGGACACACCATATATTTT. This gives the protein CASSLAGTGHTIYF.

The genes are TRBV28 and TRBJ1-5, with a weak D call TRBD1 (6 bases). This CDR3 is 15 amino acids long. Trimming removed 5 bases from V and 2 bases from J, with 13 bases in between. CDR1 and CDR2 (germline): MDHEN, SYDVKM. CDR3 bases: TGTGCCAGCAGTAAACAGGGTGCGGGCAATCAGCCCCAGCATTTT. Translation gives CASSKQGAGNQPQHF.

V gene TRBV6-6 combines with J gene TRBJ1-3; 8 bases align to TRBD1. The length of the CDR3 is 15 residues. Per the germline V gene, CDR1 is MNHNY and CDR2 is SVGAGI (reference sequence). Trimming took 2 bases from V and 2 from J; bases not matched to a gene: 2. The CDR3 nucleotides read TGTGCCAGCAGTTACCCGACAGGGGCTGGAAACACCATATATTTT. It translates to CASSYPTGAGNTIYF.